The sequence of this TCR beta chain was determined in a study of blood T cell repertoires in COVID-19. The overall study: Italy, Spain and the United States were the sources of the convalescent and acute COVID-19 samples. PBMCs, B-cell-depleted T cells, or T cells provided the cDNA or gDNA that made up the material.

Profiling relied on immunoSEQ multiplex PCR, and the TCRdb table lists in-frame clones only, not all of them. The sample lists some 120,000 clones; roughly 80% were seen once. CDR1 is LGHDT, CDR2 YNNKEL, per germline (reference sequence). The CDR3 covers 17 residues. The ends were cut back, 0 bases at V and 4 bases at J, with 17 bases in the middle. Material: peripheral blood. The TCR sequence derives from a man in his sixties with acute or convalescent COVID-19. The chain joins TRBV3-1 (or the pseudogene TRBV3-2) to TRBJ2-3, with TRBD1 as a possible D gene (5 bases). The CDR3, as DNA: TGTGCCAGCAGCCAAGATGGAAACAGGCCGCCATCAGATACGCAGTATTTT. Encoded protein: CASSQDGNRPPSDTQYF.